The source of this T cell receptor beta chain is a study of cytomegalovirus exposure and HLA in healthy donors. Points from the study as a whole: In presence/absence analyses, roughly uniform sequencing depth across donors was assumed. Certain sequence variants were highly shared and formed a cluster, and this cluster was likely a sequencing artifact.

About this clone itself: Its specificity is not known.

The V gene's germline CDR1 is SEHNR and CDR2 FQNEAQ (reference sequence). The V and J ends lost 5 bases and 8 bases respectively, with 9 bases between them. The CDR3 covers 11 residues. PCR primers comprised 60 Vbeta and 13 Jbeta primers. Sequencing was performed with immunoSEQ multiplex PCR; in TCRdb, only in-frame clones are kept and a portion is missing. The sample carries 90,000 to 120,000 clones, 77% recorded once. The clonotype originates from a male donor in good health and CMV-seronegative. V is TRBV7-9 and J is TRBJ1-1; D is undetermined. The sequencing sample was made of PBMCs. This CDR3 is CASSDFREAFF. The CDR3, as DNA: TGTGCCAGCAGCGACTTCCGGGAAGCTTTCTTT.